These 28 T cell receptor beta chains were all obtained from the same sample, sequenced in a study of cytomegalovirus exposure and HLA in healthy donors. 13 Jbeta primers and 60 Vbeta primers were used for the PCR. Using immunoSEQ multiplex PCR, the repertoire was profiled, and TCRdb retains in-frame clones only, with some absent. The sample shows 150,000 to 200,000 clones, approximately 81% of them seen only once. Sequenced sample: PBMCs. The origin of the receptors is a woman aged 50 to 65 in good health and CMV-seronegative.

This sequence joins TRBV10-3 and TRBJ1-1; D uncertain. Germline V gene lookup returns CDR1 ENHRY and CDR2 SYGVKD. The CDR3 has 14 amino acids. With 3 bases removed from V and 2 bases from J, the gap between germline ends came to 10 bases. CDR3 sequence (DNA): TGTGCCATCAGTGATCCTGTGGGCAACACTGAAGCTTTCTTT. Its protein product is CAISDPVGNTEAFF.

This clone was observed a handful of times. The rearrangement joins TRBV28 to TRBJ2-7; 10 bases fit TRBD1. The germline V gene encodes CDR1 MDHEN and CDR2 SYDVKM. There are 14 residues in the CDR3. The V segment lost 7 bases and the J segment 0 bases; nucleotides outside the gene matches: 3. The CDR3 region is CASTRTGGSYEQYF. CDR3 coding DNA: TGTGCCAGCACTCGGACAGGGGGCTCCTACGAGCAGTACTTC.

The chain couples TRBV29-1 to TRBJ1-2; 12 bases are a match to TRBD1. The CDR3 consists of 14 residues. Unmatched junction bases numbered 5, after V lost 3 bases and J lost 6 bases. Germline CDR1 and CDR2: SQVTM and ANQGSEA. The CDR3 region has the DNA TGCAGCGTTGAGCCGGGACAGGGGGCGCATGGCTACACCTTC. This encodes CSVEPGQGAHGYTF.

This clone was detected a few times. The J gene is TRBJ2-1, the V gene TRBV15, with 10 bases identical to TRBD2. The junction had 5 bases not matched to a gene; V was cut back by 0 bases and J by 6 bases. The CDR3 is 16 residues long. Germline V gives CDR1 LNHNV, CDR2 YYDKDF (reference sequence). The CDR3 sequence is CATSRDRSGGPNEQFF. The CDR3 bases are TGTGCCACCAGCAGAGATCGTAGCGGGGGGCCCAATGAGCAGTTCTTC.

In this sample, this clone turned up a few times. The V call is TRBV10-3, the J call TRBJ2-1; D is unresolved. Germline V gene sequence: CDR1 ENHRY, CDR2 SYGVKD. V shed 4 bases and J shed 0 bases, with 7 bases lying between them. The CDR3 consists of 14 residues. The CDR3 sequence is CAISVSSSYNEQFF. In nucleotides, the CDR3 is TGTGCCATCAGTGTTTCGAGCTCCTACAATGAGCAGTTCTTC.

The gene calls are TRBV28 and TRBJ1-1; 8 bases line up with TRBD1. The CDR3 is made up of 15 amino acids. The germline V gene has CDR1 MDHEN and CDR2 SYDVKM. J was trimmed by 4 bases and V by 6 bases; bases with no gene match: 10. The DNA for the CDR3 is TGTGCCAGCAGAACCAGGGGGCCGAGGGGCACTGAAGCTTTCTTT. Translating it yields CASRTRGPRGTEAFF. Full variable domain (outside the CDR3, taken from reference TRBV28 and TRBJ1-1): DVKVTQSSRYLVKRTGEKVFLECVQDMDHENMFWYRQDPGLGLRLIYFSYDVKMKEKGDIPEGYSVSREKKERFSLILESASTNQTSMYLCASRTRGPRGTEAFFGQGTRLTVV.

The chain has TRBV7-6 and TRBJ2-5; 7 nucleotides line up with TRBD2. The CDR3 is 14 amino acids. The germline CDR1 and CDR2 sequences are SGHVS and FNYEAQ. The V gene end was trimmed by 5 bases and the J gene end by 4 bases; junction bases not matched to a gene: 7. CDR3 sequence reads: CASSQAGRSETQYF. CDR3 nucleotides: TGTGCCAGCAGCCAAGCGGGAAGGTCAGAGACCCAGTACTTC.

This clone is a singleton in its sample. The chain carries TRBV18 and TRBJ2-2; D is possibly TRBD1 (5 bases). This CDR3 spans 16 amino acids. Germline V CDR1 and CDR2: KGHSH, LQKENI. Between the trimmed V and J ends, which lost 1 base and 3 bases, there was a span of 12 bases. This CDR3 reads CASSPRQGIDTGELFF. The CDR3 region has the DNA TGTGCCAGCTCACCACGTCAGGGTATCGACACCGGGGAGCTGTTTTTT.

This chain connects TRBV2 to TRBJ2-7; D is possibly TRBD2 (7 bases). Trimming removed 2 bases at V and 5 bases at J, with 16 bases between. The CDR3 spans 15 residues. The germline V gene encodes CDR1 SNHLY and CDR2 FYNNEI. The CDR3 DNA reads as TGTGCCAGCAGTGAACTAGGGGGGGCCGGGCACGAGCAGTACTTC. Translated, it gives CASSELGGAGHEQYF.

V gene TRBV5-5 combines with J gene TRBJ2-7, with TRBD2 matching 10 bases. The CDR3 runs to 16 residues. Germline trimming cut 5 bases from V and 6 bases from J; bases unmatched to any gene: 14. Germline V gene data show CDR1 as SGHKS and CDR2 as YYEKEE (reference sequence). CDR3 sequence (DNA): TGTGCCAGCAGAGAATACCTAGCGGGAGAGGGTCGCGAGCAGTACTTC. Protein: CASREYLAGEGREQYF.

The CDR3 spells CASSFIGLGAGGTDTQYF. CDR3 in DNA: TGTGCCAGCAGTTTTATCGGACTGGGAGCGGGGGGGACAGATACGCAGTATTTT. The chain combines TRBV28 with TRBJ2-3; 10 nucleotides match TRBD2. CDR3 length: 18 amino acids. The J segment lost 3 bases and the V segment lost 3 bases, leaving 12 bases of the junction unmatched. CDR1 is MDHEN, CDR2 SYDVKM, per germline. The full variable domain, in which reference TRBV28 and TRBJ2-3 provide the parts outside the CDR3, is DVKVTQSSRYLVKRTGEKVFLECVQDMDHENMFWYRQDPGLGLRLIYFSYDVKMKEKGDIPEGYSVSREKKERFSLILESASTNQTSMYLCASSFIGLGAGGTDTQYFGPGTRLTVL.

The CDR3 reads CASSEVSYNEQFF. As DNA, the CDR3 is TGTGCCAGCTCGGAGGTCTCCTACAATGAGCAGTTCTTC. The chain combines TRBV28 with TRBJ2-1, with a tentative D call TRBD2 (5 bases). This CDR3 is 13 amino acids long. V was clipped by 8 bases and J by 0 bases, with 8 bases between them. From germline, CDR1 is MDHEN and CDR2 SYDVKM.

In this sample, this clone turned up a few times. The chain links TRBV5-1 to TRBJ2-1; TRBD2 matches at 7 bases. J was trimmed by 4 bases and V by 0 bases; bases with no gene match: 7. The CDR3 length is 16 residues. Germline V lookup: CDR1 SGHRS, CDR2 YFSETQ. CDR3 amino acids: CASSLGGGLSYNEQFF. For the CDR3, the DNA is TGCGCCAGCAGCTTGGGGGGGGGTTTGAGTTACAATGAGCAGTTCTTC.

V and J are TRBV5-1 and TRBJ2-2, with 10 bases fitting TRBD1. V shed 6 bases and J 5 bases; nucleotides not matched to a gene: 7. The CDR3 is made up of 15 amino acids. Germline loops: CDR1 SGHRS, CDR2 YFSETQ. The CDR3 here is CASTGDRGVTGELFF. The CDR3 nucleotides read TGCGCCAGCACCGGGGACAGGGGCGTTACCGGGGAGCTGTTTTTT.

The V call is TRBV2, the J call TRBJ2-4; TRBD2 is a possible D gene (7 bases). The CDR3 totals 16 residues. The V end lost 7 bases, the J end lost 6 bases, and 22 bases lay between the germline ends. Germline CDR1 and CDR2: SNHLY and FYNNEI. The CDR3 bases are TGTGCCAGCACCGTCGGGGGGCAGGGTGGTGGAAACATTCAGTACTTC. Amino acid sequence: CASTVGGQGGGNIQYF.

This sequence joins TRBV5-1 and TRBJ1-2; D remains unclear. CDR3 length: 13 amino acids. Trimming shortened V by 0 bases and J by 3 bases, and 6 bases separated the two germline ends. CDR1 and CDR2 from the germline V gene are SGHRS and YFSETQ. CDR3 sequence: CASSLAGDYGYTF. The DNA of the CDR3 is TGCGCCAGCAGCTTGGCCGGGGACTATGGCTACACCTTC.

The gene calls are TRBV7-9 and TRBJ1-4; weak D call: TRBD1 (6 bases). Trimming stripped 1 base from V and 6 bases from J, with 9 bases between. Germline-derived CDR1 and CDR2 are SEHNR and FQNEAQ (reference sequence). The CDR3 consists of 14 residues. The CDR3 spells CASSLGTAHEKLFF. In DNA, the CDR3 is TGTGCCAGCAGCTTAGGGACAGCCCATGAAAAACTGTTTTTT.

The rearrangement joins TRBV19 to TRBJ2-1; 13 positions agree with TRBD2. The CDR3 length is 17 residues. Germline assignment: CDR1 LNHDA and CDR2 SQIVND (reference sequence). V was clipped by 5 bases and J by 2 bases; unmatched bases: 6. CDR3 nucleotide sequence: TGTGCCAGTAGTGGGGGGGGACTAGCGGGGACCTACAATGAGCAGTTCTTC. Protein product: CASSGGGLAGTYNEQFF.

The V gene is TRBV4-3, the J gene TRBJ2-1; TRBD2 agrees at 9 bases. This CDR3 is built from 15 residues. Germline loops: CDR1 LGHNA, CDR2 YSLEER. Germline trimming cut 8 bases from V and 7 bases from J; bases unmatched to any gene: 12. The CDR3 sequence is CASSQGGLARNEQFF. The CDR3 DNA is TGCGCCAGCTCCCAGGGCGGACTAGCGCGGAATGAGCAGTTCTTC.

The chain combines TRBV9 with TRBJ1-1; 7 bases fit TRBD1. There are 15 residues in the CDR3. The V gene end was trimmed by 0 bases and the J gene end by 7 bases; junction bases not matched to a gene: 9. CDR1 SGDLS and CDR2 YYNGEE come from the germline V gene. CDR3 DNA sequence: TGTGCCAGCAGCGTAGGAGACAGGGAAAATATTGAAGCTTTCTTT. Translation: CASSVGDRENIEAFF.

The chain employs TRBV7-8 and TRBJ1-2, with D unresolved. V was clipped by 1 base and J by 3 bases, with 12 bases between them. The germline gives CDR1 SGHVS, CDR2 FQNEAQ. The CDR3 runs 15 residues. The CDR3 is CASSLGPTRDYGYTF. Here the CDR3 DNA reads TGTGCCAGCAGCTTAGGACCGACGAGGGACTATGGCTACACCTTC.

The CDR3 DNA reads as TGTGCCAGCAGCCCAGGGACAGGGGTGTCCTACGAGCAGTACTTC. It codes for CASSPGTGVSYEQYF. The chain combines TRBV27 with TRBJ2-7; 10 bases align to TRBD1. From germline, CDR1 is MNHEY and CDR2 SMNVEV (reference sequence). The CDR3 spans 15 residues. V was clipped by 6 bases and J by 1 base; unmatched bases: 6.

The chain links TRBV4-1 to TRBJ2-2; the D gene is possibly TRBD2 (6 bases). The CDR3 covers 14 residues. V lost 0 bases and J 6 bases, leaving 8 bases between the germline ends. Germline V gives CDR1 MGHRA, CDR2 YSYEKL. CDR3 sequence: CASSQDRGSGELFF. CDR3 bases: TGCGCCAGCAGCCAAGATCGGGGGTCCGGGGAGCTGTTTTTT.

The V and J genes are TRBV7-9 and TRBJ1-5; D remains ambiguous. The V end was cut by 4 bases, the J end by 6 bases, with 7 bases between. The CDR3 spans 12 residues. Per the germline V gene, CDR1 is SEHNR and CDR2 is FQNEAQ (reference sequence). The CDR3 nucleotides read TGTGCCAGCAGCTACGGGAGTCAGCCCCAGCATTTT. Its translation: CASSYGSQPQHF.

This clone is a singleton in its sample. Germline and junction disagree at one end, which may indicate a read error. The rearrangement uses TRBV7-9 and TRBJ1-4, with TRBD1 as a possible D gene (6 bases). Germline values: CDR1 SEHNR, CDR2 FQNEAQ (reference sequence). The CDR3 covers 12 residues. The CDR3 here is CSSGYSQGRLFF. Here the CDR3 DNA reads TGTTCCAGCGGATATTCACAGGGTAGACTGTTTTTT.

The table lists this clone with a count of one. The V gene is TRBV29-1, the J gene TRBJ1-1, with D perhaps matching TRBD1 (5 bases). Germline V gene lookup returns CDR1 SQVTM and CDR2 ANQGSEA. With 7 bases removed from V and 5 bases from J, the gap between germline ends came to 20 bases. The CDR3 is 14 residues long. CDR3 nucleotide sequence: TGCAGCGCCCCCCCTGGACACGGAGGGACTGAAGCTTTCTTT. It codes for CSAPPGHGGTEAFF.

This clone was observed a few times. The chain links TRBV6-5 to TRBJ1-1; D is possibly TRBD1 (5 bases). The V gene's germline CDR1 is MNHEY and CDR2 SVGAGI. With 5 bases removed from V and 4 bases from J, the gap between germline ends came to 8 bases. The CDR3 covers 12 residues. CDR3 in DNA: TGTGCCAGCAGTATGGGGCTCACTGAAGCTTTCTTT. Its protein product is CASSMGLTEAFF.

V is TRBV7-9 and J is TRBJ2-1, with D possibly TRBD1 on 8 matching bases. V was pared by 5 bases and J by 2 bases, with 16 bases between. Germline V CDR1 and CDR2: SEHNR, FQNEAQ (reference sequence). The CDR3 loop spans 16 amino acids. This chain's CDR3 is CASSPGGGGAYNEQFF. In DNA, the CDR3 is TGTGCCAGCAGCCCAGGGGGCGGGGGCGCCTACAATGAGCAGTTCTTC.